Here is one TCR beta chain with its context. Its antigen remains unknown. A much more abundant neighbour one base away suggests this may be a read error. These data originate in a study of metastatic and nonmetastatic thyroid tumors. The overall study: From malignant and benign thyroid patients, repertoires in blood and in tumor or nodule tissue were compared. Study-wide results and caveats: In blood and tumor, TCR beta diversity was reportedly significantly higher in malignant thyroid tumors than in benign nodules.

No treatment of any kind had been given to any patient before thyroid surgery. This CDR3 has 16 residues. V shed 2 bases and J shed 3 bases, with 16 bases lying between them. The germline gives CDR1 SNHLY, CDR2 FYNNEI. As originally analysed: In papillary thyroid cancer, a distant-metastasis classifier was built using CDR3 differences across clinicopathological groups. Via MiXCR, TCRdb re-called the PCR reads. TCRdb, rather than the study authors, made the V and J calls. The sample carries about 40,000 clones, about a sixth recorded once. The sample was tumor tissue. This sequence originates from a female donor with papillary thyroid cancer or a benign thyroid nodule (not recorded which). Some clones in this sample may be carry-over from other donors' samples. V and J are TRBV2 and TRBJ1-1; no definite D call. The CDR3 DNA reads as TGTGCCAGCAGTGAACCCAGTGGCCTTGGGGACACTGAAGCTTTCTTT. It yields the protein CASSEPSGLGDTEAFF.